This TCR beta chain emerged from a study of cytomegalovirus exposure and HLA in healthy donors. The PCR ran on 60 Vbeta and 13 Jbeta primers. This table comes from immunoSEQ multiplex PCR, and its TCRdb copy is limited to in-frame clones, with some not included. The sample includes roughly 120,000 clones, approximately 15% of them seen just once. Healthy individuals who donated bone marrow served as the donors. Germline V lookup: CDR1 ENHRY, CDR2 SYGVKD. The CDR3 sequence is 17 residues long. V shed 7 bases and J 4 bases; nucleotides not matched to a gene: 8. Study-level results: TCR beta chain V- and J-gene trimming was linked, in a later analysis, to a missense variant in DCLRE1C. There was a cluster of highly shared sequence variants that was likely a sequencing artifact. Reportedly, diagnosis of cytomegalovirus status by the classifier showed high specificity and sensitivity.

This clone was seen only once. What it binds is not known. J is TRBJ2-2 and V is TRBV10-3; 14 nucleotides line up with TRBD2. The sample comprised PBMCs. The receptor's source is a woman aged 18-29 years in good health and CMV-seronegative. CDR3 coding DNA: TGTGCCATCACCGGGACTAGCGGGGGTACTATCACCGGGGAGCTGTTTTTT. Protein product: CAITGTSGGTITGELFF.